What follows are 28 T cell receptor beta chains derived from one specimen sequenced in a study of monozygotic twins with cystic fibrosis. Method: immunoSEQ multiplex PCR; TCRdb's copy keeps in-frame clones and lacks some. The table includes tens of thousands of clones, about 96% detected once. Sequenced input: blood. Receptor source: a girl aged 2 to 10 with cystic fibrosis.

The chain recombines TRBV27 with TRBJ2-7, with D uncertain. This CDR3 has 14 amino acids. V was clipped by 5 bases and J by 3 bases, with 14 bases between them. The V gene's germline CDR1 is MNHEY and CDR2 SMNVEV (reference sequence). CDR3 in amino acids: CASSPQTDSYEQYF. The CDR3 DNA reads as TGTGCCAGCAGTCCCCAGACGGATAGCTACGAGCAGTACTTC.

The chain links TRBV27 to TRBJ1-1; perhaps TRBD1 as D (6 bases). V lost 2 bases and J lost 4, with 11 bases in between. From germline, CDR1 is MNHEY and CDR2 SMNVEV (reference sequence). CDR3 size: 14 residues. CDR3 in amino acids: CASSLIQGGTEAFF. CDR3 bases: TGTGCCAGCAGTTTAATACAGGGAGGCACTGAAGCTTTCTTT.

The chain uses TRBV19 and TRBJ1-1; TRBD1 aligns across 9 bases. The CDR3 is made up of 15 amino acids. The germline gives CDR1 LNHDA, CDR2 SQIVND (reference sequence). J gave up 4 bases and V 6 bases, and 9 bases lay outside the gene matches. Here the CDR3 DNA reads TGTGCCAGTAGCCCTCACAGGGGGCTGACCACTGAAGCTTTCTTT. This translates into CASSPHRGLTTEAFF.

This clone has just one count. The J gene is TRBJ2-5, the V gene TRBV27; TRBD1 agrees at 9 bases. CDR1 MNHEY and CDR2 SMNVEV come from the germline V gene (reference sequence). Unmatched junction bases numbered 3, after V lost 3 bases and J lost 1 base. This CDR3 is 15 amino acids long. The CDR3 DNA sequence: TGTGCCAGCAGTTTGCGGGACAGGGTCCAAGAGACCCAGTACTTC. Amino acids: CASSLRDRVQETQYF.

This clone was recorded only once. The chain combines TRBV7-6 with TRBJ1-4; TRBD1 might be the D (5 bases). The V end was cut by 1 base, the J end by 6 bases, with 9 bases between. This CDR3 is built from 14 residues. The germline gives CDR1 SGHVS, CDR2 FNYEAQ. The CDR3 loop is CASSLEGRDEKLFF. CDR3 bases: TGTGCCAGCAGCTTAGAGGGGCGCGATGAAAAACTGTTTTTT.

The rearrangement uses TRBV9 and TRBJ2-2; D could derive from TRBD1 or TRBD2 (6 bases each). This CDR3 spans 14 amino acids. V was clipped by 4 bases and J by 5 bases, with 12 bases between them. In germline, CDR1 is SGDLS, CDR2 YYNGEE. CDR3 in amino acids: CASSPGGGTGELFF. Here the CDR3 DNA reads TGTGCCAGCAGCCCAGGAGGGGGGACCGGGGAGCTGTTTTTT.

The V gene is TRBV28, the J gene TRBJ1-2; D is ambiguous. The germline V gene has CDR1 MDHEN and CDR2 SYDVKM. V lost 5 bases to trimming and J lost 8 bases, with 12 bases between them. The CDR3 runs 12 residues. The DNA of the CDR3 is TGTGCCAGCAGTGAAAAGCTTTACGGCTACACCTTC. The encoded protein is CASSEKLYGYTF.

The rearrangement links TRBV5-4 to TRBJ2-1; TRBD1 aligns across 7 bases. The CDR3 sequence is 15 residues long. V lost 5 bases, J lost 0 bases, and 5 bases stayed unmatched. Germline V gives CDR1 SGHNT, CDR2 YYREEE (reference sequence). CDR3 protein: CASSPGTASYNEQFF. The CDR3 region has the DNA TGTGCCAGCAGTCCCGGGACAGCCTCCTACAATGAGCAGTTCTTC.

This sequence joins TRBV27 and TRBJ1-4, with 7 bases fitting TRBD1. The germline V gene encodes CDR1 MNHEY and CDR2 SMNVEV (reference sequence). CDR3 length equals 13 residues. J lost 3 bases, V lost 7 bases, and 2 bases had no gene match. CDR3 region: CASTGTANEKLFF. CDR3 DNA sequence: TGTGCCAGCACCGGGACAGCTAATGAAAAACTGTTTTTT.

The genes are TRBV7-9 and TRBJ1-2; D is possibly TRBD1 (5 bases). Germline loops: CDR1 SEHNR, CDR2 FQNEAQ (reference sequence). The CDR3 loop spans 13 amino acids. V lost 5 bases and J 8 bases, leaving 15 bases between the germline ends. CDR3 amino acids: CASSTDSYKGYTF. CDR3 nucleotides: TGTGCCAGCAGCACCGACAGCTATAAGGGCTACACCTTC.

The V and J genes are TRBV25-1 and TRBJ2-7; D is unresolved. The germline gives CDR1 MGHDK, CDR2 SYGVNS. The length of the CDR3 is 12 residues. With 4 bases removed from V and 5 bases from J, the gap between germline ends came to 9 bases. The CDR3 is CASSGLPNEQYF. CDR3 in DNA: TGTGCCAGCAGTGGACTTCCAAACGAGCAGTACTTC.

V gene TRBV27 combines with J gene TRBJ2-1; D possibly uses TRBD1 or TRBD2 (6 bases each). Germline CDR1 reads MNHEY; CDR2 reads SMNVEV (reference sequence). CDR3 length: 13 amino acids. Trimming pared 10 bases from V and 2 bases from J, leaving 12 bases between. Here the CDR3 reads CATGGQTYNEQFF. DNA for the CDR3: TGTGCCACTGGGGGGCAGACCTACAATGAGCAGTTCTTC.

This sequence joins TRBV20-1 and TRBJ1-4, with D tentatively TRBD1 (6 bases). V was pared by 8 bases and J by 12 bases, with 13 bases between. Germline V gene lookup returns CDR1 DFQATT and CDR2 SNEGSKA (reference sequence). This CDR3 is 10 amino acids long. The CDR3 region is CSRDEGELFF. The DNA for the CDR3 is TGCAGTCGAGACGAGGGGGAACTGTTTTTT.

The chain recombines TRBV7-2 with TRBJ2-4; no clear D gene. Trimming took 5 bases from V and 6 from J, leaving 14 bases between them. The germline V gene has CDR1 SGHTA and CDR2 FQGNSA. The CDR3 has 14 residues. CDR3 in amino acids: CASSRPQFTNIQYF. CDR3 DNA: TGTGCCAGCAGCCGCCCGCAGTTCACAAACATTCAGTACTTC.

Only one count was recorded for this clone. The chain joins TRBV19 to TRBJ2-1; TRBD2 matches at 7 bases. Germline-derived CDR1 and CDR2 are LNHDA and SQIVND (reference sequence). This CDR3 has 15 amino acids. V shed 5 bases and J 2 bases; nucleotides not matched to a gene: 6. The CDR3 bases are TGTGCCAGTAGTTCTGAGCGGGGAGCCTACAATGAGCAGTTCTTC. It encodes CASSSERGAYNEQFF.

V gene TRBV27 combines with J gene TRBJ1-2; 9 positions match TRBD1. The germline gives CDR1 MNHEY, CDR2 SMNVEV (reference sequence). The CDR3 extends over 15 amino acids. The V gene end was trimmed by 5 bases and the J gene end by 1 base; junction bases not matched to a gene: 5. The CDR3 DNA sequence: TGTGCCAGCAGTCTAGGACAGGGGAATAACTATGGCTACACCTTC. It specifies CASSLGQGNNYGYTF.

The chain employs TRBV30 and TRBJ1-2; D might be TRBD1 (5 bases). The CDR3 spans 12 residues. CDR1 and CDR2 from the germline V gene are GTSNPN and SVGIG (reference sequence). Trimming stripped 4 bases from V and 2 bases from J, with 8 bases between. The CDR3 sequence is CAWTRGNYGYTF. The CDR3, as DNA: TGTGCCTGGACCCGGGGGAACTATGGCTACACCTTC.

The J gene is TRBJ2-3, the V gene TRBV30; D not resolved. CDR3 size: 11 residues. Trimming removed 3 bases from V and 6 bases from J, with 7 bases in between. The V gene's germline CDR1 is GTSNPN and CDR2 SVGIG (reference sequence). This CDR3 reads CAWRYGDTQYF. In DNA form, the CDR3 reads TGTGCCTGGAGGTATGGGGATACGCAGTATTTT.

The chain joins TRBV30 to TRBJ2-1; 7 bases fit TRBD2. CDR3 length: 15 residues. After removal of 5 bases from V and 2 bases from J, the junction contained 9 bases not matched to a gene. Per the germline V gene, CDR1 is GTSNPN and CDR2 is SVGIG (reference sequence). CDR3 region: CAWGPREWAYNEQFF. The CDR3 DNA is TGTGCCTGGGGCCCGCGGGAGTGGGCCTACAATGAGCAGTTCTTC.

The chain recombines TRBV6-6 with TRBJ2-1; a weak D match, TRBD1 (6 bases). From germline, CDR1 is MNHNY and CDR2 SVGAGI (reference sequence). Trimming removed 8 bases at V and 2 bases at J, with 13 bases between. This CDR3 is built from 14 residues. Here the CDR3 reads CASGDRPPYNEQFF. In nucleotides, the CDR3 is TGTGCCAGCGGCGACAGGCCCCCCTACAATGAGCAGTTCTTC.

This clone was found once. This chain joins TRBV28 and TRBJ1-1; D is unclear. V was shortened by 2 bases and J by 5 bases, with 9 bases between the two germline ends. CDR1 and CDR2 (germline): MDHEN, SYDVKM. The CDR3 spans 13 residues. CDR3 sequence: CASSLGRRTEAFF. The CDR3 DNA follows: TGTGCCAGCAGTTTAGGGAGGAGAACTGAAGCTTTCTTT.

V is TRBV9 and J is TRBJ2-7; no clear D. The ends were cut back, 4 bases at V and 7 bases at J, with 18 bases in the middle. This CDR3 is 14 amino acids long. The germline gives CDR1 SGDLS, CDR2 YYNGEE. CDR3 amino acids: CASSPNSVSSEQYF. The CDR3 nucleotides read TGTGCCAGCAGCCCCAACTCGGTTTCAAGTGAGCAGTACTTC.

The chain carries TRBV11-2 and TRBJ2-7; D possibly corresponds to TRBD2 (5 bases). The CDR3 loop spans 15 amino acids. Germline V gene lookup returns CDR1 SGHAT and CDR2 FQNNGV. Between the trimmed V and J ends, which lost 2 bases and 0 bases, there was a span of 11 bases. The CDR3 region is CASSLSGTHSYEQYF. In nucleotides, the CDR3 is TGTGCCAGCAGCTTAAGCGGTACCCACTCCTACGAGCAGTACTTC.

The chain links TRBV10-1 to TRBJ2-3; 11 bases are a match to TRBD2. Trimming at V came to 1 base and at J to 6 bases, leaving 12 bases not matched to a gene. The CDR3 is 18 residues long. Germline loops: CDR1 WNHNN, CDR2 SYGVQD (reference sequence). The CDR3 spells CASSEFRSLAGGGDTQYF. CDR3 bases: TGCGCCAGCAGTGAGTTTCGGAGCCTAGCGGGAGGAGGGGATACGCAGTATTTT.

The rearrangement uses TRBV7-3 and TRBJ1-1; D is possibly TRBD1 (6 bases). V was cut by 5 bases and J by 1 base, with 14 bases left in between. This CDR3 contains 15 residues. Germline loops: CDR1 SGHTA, CDR2 FQGTGA. Here the CDR3 DNA reads TGTGCCAGCAGCAAAGACAGGTCCGAGAACACTGAAGCTTTCTTT. Amino acids: CASSKDRSENTEAFF.

Only one count was recorded for this clone. The chain links TRBV7-3 to TRBJ1-4; D might be TRBD1 (5 bases). CDR1 SGHTA and CDR2 FQGTGA come from the germline V gene. This CDR3 spans 15 amino acids. The ends were cut back, 0 bases at V and 8 bases at J, with 13 bases in the middle. The CDR3 DNA reads as TGTGCCAGCAGCTTAACGGGGAGGGAGGGGGAAAAACTGTTTTTT. Its translation is CASSLTGREGEKLFF.

The rearrangement uses TRBV5-1 and TRBJ1-1; D gene ambiguous. V shed 9 bases and J shed 0 bases, with 15 bases lying between them. Germline V lookup: CDR1 SGHRS, CDR2 YFSETQ. The CDR3 is 14 amino acids. For the CDR3, the DNA is TGCGCCACCCGGGATTACGGAGTGAACACTGAAGCTTTCTTT. Amino acid sequence: CATRDYGVNTEAFF. Combining the CDR3 with reference TRBV5-1 and TRBJ1-1 gives the whole variable domain KAGVTQTPRYLIKTRGQQVTLSCSPISGHRSVSWYQQTPGQGLQFLFEYFSETQRNKGNFPGRFSGRQFSNSRSEMNVSTLELGDSALYLCATRDYGVNTEAFFGQGTRLTVV.

The chain joins TRBV27 to TRBJ2-1; D possibly corresponds to TRBD2 (5 bases). Trimming shortened V by 4 bases and J by 0 bases, and 10 bases separated the two germline ends. The germline gives CDR1 MNHEY, CDR2 SMNVEV (reference sequence). The CDR3 extends over 15 amino acids. CDR3 in amino acids: CASSSSGYSYNEQFF. The CDR3 region has the DNA TGTGCCAGCAGTTCCAGCGGTTACTCCTACAATGAGCAGTTCTTC.